This TCR beta chain was identified in a study of cytomegalovirus exposure and HLA in healthy donors. In this sample, this clone turned up a few times. Antigen: not known. Primers for the PCR totalled 60 Vbeta and 13 Jbeta. Libraries were prepared by immunoSEQ multiplex PCR; TCRdb keeps only in-frame clonotypes and omits some of them. Counted here are 62,000 or so clones, around 87% occurring once; the ten biggest clones make up over 1.1%. Study-level points and caveats: With DRB1 most and HLA-C fewest, TCR association rates differed between HLA loci in a later analysis. Diagnosis of cytomegalovirus status made by the classifier reportedly showed high specificity and sensitivity.

Nominal health characterized the donors when sampled, though unrecorded immune exposures were likely. CDR3 size: 15 residues. Trimming took 3 bases from V and 3 from J, leaving 11 bases between them. Germline loops: CDR1 SNHLY, CDR2 FYNNEI. The sample consisted of PBMCs. V gene TRBV2 combines with J gene TRBJ1-4; no definite D call. The TCR sequence derives from a man aged 18 to 29 in good health and CMV-seronegative. Here the CDR3 reads CASSESVSANEKLFF. The CDR3 DNA reads as TGTGCCAGCAGTGAGAGCGTATCGGCTAATGAAAAACTGTTTTTT.